This T cell receptor beta chain was captured in a study of blood T cells in healthy people across ages. Study-level background: Every two T cells gave about one barcoded beta molecule via template switching.

This clonotype came up many times. Isolated PBMCs totaled at least 6.5 million in each sample. Next came a second PCR, run for roughly 7 to 12 cycles, which used a sample-barcoded 5' primer along with a J-beta primer mix. Each CDR3 protein is one row after TCRdb ran MiXCR on the 5' RACE reads. Of 590,000 or so distinct CDR3 sequences in the sample, approximately 30% were seen once. The TCR comes from an elderly woman in good health. The sequenced material came from blood.

CDR3 DNA sequence: TGTGCCAGCAGCTTAAGGGGGGCACTTAACAATGAGCAGTTCTTC. This gives the protein CASSLRGALNNEQFF. The rearrangement joins TRBV7-2 to TRBJ2-1; D possibly uses TRBD1 or TRBD2 (6 bases each). CDR1 and CDR2 from the germline V gene are SGHTA and FQGNSA. This CDR3 is built from 15 residues. Trimming shortened V by 2 bases and J by 5 bases, and 13 bases separated the two germline ends.